This TCR beta chain stems from a study of T cells in narcolepsy. Study-wide context: Patients with NT1 or NT2 and healthy control donors were enrolled.

The table came from immunoSEQ multiplex PCR; TCRdb's copy has only in-frame clones and leaves some out. The sample has over 10,000 clones, roughly 89% seen once; the top ten hold around 1.6%. Concerning this clone itself: Its antigen is unidentified.

Study findings and constraints: Autoreactive clonotypes reportedly recurred in blood of same and different patients, not controls. Same-patient CSF and blood CD4+ T cell clonotypes included HCRT-specific and TRIB2-specific autoreactive ones.

This CDR3 has 14 amino acids. V lost 2 bases and J lost 2, with 9 bases in between. Germline V gene lookup returns CDR1 MGHRA and CDR2 YSYEKL. The sample consisted of CD45RA- memory CD4+ T cells from PBMCs. V is TRBV4-1 and J is TRBJ2-5; D possibly corresponds to TRBD1 (6 bases). This TCR was sampled from a human donor with narcolepsy. The CDR3 is CASSQPDRQETQYF. In nucleotides, the CDR3 is TGCGCCAGCAGCCAACCGGACAGACAAGAGACCCAGTACTTC.